The rows below give T cell receptor beta chains drawn from one sample of a study of human T cells and chemical hapten exposure. From the RACE reads, TCRdb called clonotypes with MiXCR, one entry per CDR3 protein. The sample yields 95,000 to 150,000 distinct CDR3 sequences, around 10% seen once. This specimen consisted of whole blood, obtained in connection with sensitization to the hapten diphenylcyclopropenone (DPC). The receptors stem from a woman in her forties or fifties with alopecia areata. Some clones in this sample may be carry-over from other donors' samples. Each CDR3 is given with its conserved first and last residue. The order of the fields is J gene, V gene, D gene, clone size, CDR3 protein, CDR3 DNA. The D gene is left open where the match is weak. A clone size is listed for some rows: how often the clone was seen (once, few, many), or a class if it is expanded.

j_call: TRBJ1-1; v_call: TRBV6-6; d_call: -; clone_size: few; cdr3_aa: CASSYSKGFLNTEAFF; cdr3_nt: TGTGCCAGCAGTTACTCGAAAGGATTCTTGAACACTGAAGCTTTCTTT
j_call: TRBJ2-3; v_call: TRBV7-2; d_call: -; clone_size: few; cdr3_aa: CASSPPTLVDPDTQYF; cdr3_nt: TGTGCCAGCAGCCCCCCTACATTGGTAGATCCAGATACGCAGTATTTT
j_call: TRBJ2-3; v_call: TRBV10-1; d_call: -; clone_size: few; cdr3_aa: CASSPDDGTDTQYF; cdr3_nt: TGCGCCAGCAGCCCCGACGACGGGACAGATACGCAGTATTTT
j_call: TRBJ2-1; v_call: TRBV4-2; d_call: TRBD2; clone_size: -; cdr3_aa: CASSQEAGGGAYNEQFF; cdr3_nt: TGTGCCAGCAGCCAAGAGGCGGGCGGGGGGGCCTACAATGAGCAGTTCTTC
j_call: TRBJ2-5; v_call: TRBV29-1; d_call: TRBD1; clone_size: -; cdr3_aa: CSVVGAAGGGETQYF; cdr3_nt: TGCAGCGTTGTAGGCGCGGCAGGGGGTGGAGAGACCCAGTACTTC
j_call: TRBJ1-6; v_call: TRBV20-1; d_call: TRBD1; clone_size: -; cdr3_aa: CSAPTTGVRSPLHF; cdr3_nt: TGCAGTGCTCCAACGACAGGGGTGAGGTCACCCCTCCACTTT
j_call: TRBJ2-3; v_call: TRBV4-3; d_call: TRBD2; clone_size: many; cdr3_aa: CASSQGGGRRDTQYF; cdr3_nt: TGCGCCAGCAGCCAGGGGGGCGGGAGGAGGGATACGCAGTATTTT
j_call: TRBJ2-6; v_call: TRBV5-1; d_call: -; clone_size: many; cdr3_aa: CASSLQPQGSGANVLTF; cdr3_nt: TGCGCCAGCAGCTTGCAACCGCAGGGATCTGGGGCCAACGTCCTGACTTTC
j_call: TRBJ1-1; v_call: TRBV4-3; d_call: -; clone_size: many; cdr3_aa: CASSLVGGEAEAFF; cdr3_nt: TGCGCCAGCAGTCTAGTTGGGGGAGAGGCTGAAGCTTTCTTT
j_call: TRBJ2-3; v_call: TRBV12-3/TRBV12-4; d_call: TRBD2; clone_size: -; cdr3_aa: CATSWGSGRSADTQYF; cdr3_nt: TGTGCCACCTCATGGGGTAGCGGGAGATCAGCAGATACGCAGTATTTT
j_call: TRBJ1-2; v_call: TRBV29-1; d_call: -; clone_size: few; cdr3_aa: CSVRWDVNYGYTF; cdr3_nt: TGCAGCGTTAGGTGGGACGTTAACTATGGCTACACCTTC
j_call: TRBJ2-7; v_call: TRBV20-1; d_call: -; clone_size: many; cdr3_aa: CSALRGNYSYEQYF; cdr3_nt: TGCAGTGCTCTTAGAGGGAACTACTCCTACGAGCAGTACTTC
j_call: TRBJ1-1; v_call: TRBV7-6; d_call: -; clone_size: few; cdr3_aa: CASSLGRGLNTEAFF; cdr3_nt: TGTGCCAGCAGCTTAGGGCGGGGGCTGAACACTGAAGCTTTCTTT
j_call: TRBJ2-1; v_call: TRBV27; d_call: TRBD2; clone_size: few; cdr3_aa: CASSLSLAGDNEQFF; cdr3_nt: TGTGCCAGCAGTTTAAGTCTAGCGGGGGACAATGAGCAGTTCTTC
j_call: TRBJ1-5; v_call: TRBV10-3; d_call: -; clone_size: few; cdr3_aa: CAISDGGSTQPQHF; cdr3_nt: TGTGCCATCAGTGACGGTGGGTCCACTCAGCCCCAGCATTTT
j_call: TRBJ2-3; v_call: TRBV2; d_call: -; clone_size: -; cdr3_aa: CASSGATGDTQYF; cdr3_nt: TGTGCCAGCAGTGGGGCGACGGGAGATACGCAGTATTTT